These T cell receptor beta chains were read from a single sample in a study of T cell repertoires in cytomegalovirus infection. TCRdb reprocessed the reads with MiXCR, giving one entry per CDR3 protein. In the table there are around 70,000 distinct CDR3 sequences, 25% to 30% of which are singletons. Their target antigens are unknown. Source: CD8+ T cells from cultured PBMCs, taken from culture after CMV antigen stimulation. These receptors all come from a human donor in good health (CMV status not recorded). Some clones in this sample may be carry-over from other donors' samples. Each CDR3 is given without its conserved first and last residue. Fields, in order: V gene, CDR3 length, J gene, CDR3 protein.

v_gene: TRBV5-4; len: 13; j_gene: TRBJ2-3; CDR3aa: ASRLSGGAPDTQY
v_gene: TRBV6-2/TRBV6-3; len: 12; j_gene: TRBJ2-3; CDR3aa: ATRDRVRTDTQY
v_gene: TRBV14; len: 13; j_gene: TRBJ2-5; CDR3aa: ASSQGLAGRGTQY
v_gene: TRBV12-3/TRBV12-4; len: 13; j_gene: TRBJ1-1; CDR3aa: ASSFPRAENTEAF
v_gene: TRBV12-3/TRBV12-4; len: 12; j_gene: TRBJ1-1; CDR3aa: ASSSTGQSTEAF
v_gene: TRBV28; len: 13; j_gene: TRBJ2-7; CDR3aa: ASSPDKEFSYEQY
v_gene: TRBV4-1; len: 13; j_gene: TRBJ2-7; CDR3aa: ASSPLREGSNEQY
v_gene: TRBV7-8; len: 15; j_gene: TRBJ2-5; CDR3aa: ASSFQAPGLKQETQY
v_gene: TRBV30; len: 14; j_gene: TRBJ2-3; CDR3aa: AWSVILAGESDTQY
v_gene: TRBV4-2; len: 14; j_gene: TRBJ2-5; CDR3aa: ASSQAWRDSEETQY
v_gene: TRBV15; len: 11; j_gene: TRBJ1-1; CDR3aa: ATSSPRRTEAF
v_gene: TRBV12-3/TRBV12-4; len: 14; j_gene: TRBJ2-1; CDR3aa: ASSLPSGGVSNEQF
v_gene: TRBV7-9; len: 14; j_gene: TRBJ1-2; CDR3aa: ASSSVSDFFNYGYT
v_gene: TRBV7-2; len: 13; j_gene: TRBJ1-6; CDR3aa: ASSLRTGINSPLH
v_gene: TRBV28; len: 18; j_gene: TRBJ1-3; CDR3aa: ASSSIRNTRGRFSGNTIY
v_gene: TRBV20-1; len: 14; j_gene: TRBJ2-1; CDR3aa: SARALSGGLYNEQF
v_gene: TRBV6-1; len: 11; j_gene: TRBJ1-6; CDR3aa: ASSPGQGSPLH
v_gene: TRBV24-1; len: 12; j_gene: TRBJ2-3; CDR3aa: ATSGQGRTDTQY
v_gene: TRBV19; len: 11; j_gene: TRBJ2-7; CDR3aa: ASSSDRVSEQY
v_gene: TRBV5-1; len: 17; j_gene: TRBJ2-1; CDR3aa: ASSPWLSGGGSSYNEQF
v_gene: TRBV29-1; len: 10; j_gene: TRBJ1-2; CDR3aa: SVEEENYGYT
v_gene: TRBV19; len: 12; j_gene: TRBJ1-1; CDR3aa: ASSTTTKNTEAF
v_gene: TRBV6-6; len: 18; j_gene: TRBJ2-1; CDR3aa: VSSSNGELGEHSSYNEQF
v_gene: TRBV24-1; len: 12; j_gene: TRBJ2-1; CDR3aa: ATSDRRLADEQF
v_gene: TRBV20-1; len: 12; j_gene: TRBJ1-2; CDR3aa: SATPGQTNYGYT
v_gene: TRBV9; len: 14; j_gene: TRBJ2-4; CDR3aa: ASSVNSGTEKNIQY
v_gene: TRBV7-6; len: 11; j_gene: TRBJ2-3; CDR3aa: ASSSGGPDTQY
v_gene: TRBV7-6; len: 13; j_gene: TRBJ1-6; CDR3aa: ASSLAQGLNSPLH
v_gene: TRBV11-2; len: 13; j_gene: TRBJ2-1; CDR3aa: ASNLGGGGYNEQF
v_gene: TRBV2; len: 13; j_gene: TRBJ1-5; CDR3aa: ASSDAMYSNQPQH
v_gene: TRBV7-9; len: 12; j_gene: TRBJ2-1; CDR3aa: ASSGQPSYNEQF
v_gene: TRBV4-3; len: 14; j_gene: TRBJ1-3; CDR3aa: ASSQTPRFSGNTIY
v_gene: TRBV7-6; len: 12; j_gene: TRBJ2-1; CDR3aa: ASSLAAESGEHF
v_gene: TRBV13; len: 13; j_gene: TRBJ2-5; CDR3aa: ASSLGSGSQKTQY
v_gene: TRBV4-1; len: 11; j_gene: TRBJ1-5; CDR3aa: ASSQDLGQPQH
v_gene: TRBV7-3; len: 12; j_gene: TRBJ1-1; CDR3aa: ASSLSGENTEAF
v_gene: TRBV19; len: 12; j_gene: TRBJ2-1; CDR3aa: ASSTGGQSGEQF
v_gene: TRBV5-8; len: 14; j_gene: TRBJ1-6; CDR3aa: ASSFRQGVINSPLH
v_gene: TRBV10-2; len: 11; j_gene: TRBJ1-1; CDR3aa: TSSVTENTEAF
v_gene: TRBV12-3/TRBV12-4; len: 12; j_gene: TRBJ2-7; CDR3aa: ASSLTGDAYEQY
v_gene: TRBV4-3; len: 12; j_gene: TRBJ1-2; CDR3aa: ASRPQGNAYGYT
v_gene: TRBV5-1; len: 12; j_gene: TRBJ2-5; CDR3aa: ASSDPDSQETQY